This TCR beta chain was found in a study of spatial heterogeneity in lung cancer. In the study overall: TCR and UMI combinations that were unique each appeared, on average, more than ten times in raw reads. The study's findings and limits: Sequencing reached an estimated coverage of tumor T cells that was only roughly 7% for alpha chains and 13% to 15% for beta chains. One measure, the expanded intratumoral alpha and beta TCR count, tracked tumor mutation counts.

The sample's time point: sample taken at primary tumor resection. Each TCR cDNA molecule carried a unique molecular identifier. From the 5' RACE reads, TCRdb called clonotypes with MiXCR, one entry per CDR3 protein. The table has fewer than 25,000 distinct CDR3 sequences, 4.5% to 5% seen once. This clonotype has a count of ten or more. The antigen is not known. This sequence was found in a male donor with early-stage non-small cell lung cancer. Material: lung tumor tissue, obtained at surgery.

CDR3 protein: CASSPMWNTGELFF. The DNA for the CDR3 is TGCGCCAGCAGCCCGATGTGGAACACCGGGGAGCTGTTTTTT. The chain is built from TRBV4-1 and TRBJ2-2; D gene uncertain. The CDR3 runs 14 residues. With 4 bases removed from V and 1 base from J, the gap between germline ends came to 7 bases. Germline CDR1 is MGHRA and CDR2 is YSYEKL.